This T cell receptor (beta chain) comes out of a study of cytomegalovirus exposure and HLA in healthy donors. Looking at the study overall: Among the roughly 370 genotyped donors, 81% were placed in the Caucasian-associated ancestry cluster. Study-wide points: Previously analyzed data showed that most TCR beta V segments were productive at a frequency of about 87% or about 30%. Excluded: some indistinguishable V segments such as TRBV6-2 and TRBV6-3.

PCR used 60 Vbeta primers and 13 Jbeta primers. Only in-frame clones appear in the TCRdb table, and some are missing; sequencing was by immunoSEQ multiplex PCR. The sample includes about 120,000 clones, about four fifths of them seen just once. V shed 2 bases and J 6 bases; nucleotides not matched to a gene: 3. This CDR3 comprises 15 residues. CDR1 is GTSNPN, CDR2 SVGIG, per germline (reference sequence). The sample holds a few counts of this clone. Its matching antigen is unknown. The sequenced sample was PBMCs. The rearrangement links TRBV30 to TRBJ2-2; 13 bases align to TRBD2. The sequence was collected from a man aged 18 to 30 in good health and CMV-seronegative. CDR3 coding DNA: TGTGCCTGGAGTTCCGGGACTAGCGGGGCCGGGGAGCTGTTTTTT. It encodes CAWSSGTSGAGELFF.